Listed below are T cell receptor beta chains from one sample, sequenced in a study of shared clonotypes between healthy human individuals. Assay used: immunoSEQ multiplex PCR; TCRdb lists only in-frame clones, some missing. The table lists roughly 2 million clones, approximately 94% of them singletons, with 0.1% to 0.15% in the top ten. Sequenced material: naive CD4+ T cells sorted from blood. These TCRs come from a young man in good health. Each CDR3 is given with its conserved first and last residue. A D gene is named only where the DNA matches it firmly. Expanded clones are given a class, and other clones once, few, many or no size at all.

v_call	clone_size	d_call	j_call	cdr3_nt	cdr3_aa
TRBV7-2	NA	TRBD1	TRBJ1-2	TGTGCCAGCAGCTTAGTAGCGGGACAGAATGACTATGGCTACACCTTC	CASSLVAGQNDYGYTF
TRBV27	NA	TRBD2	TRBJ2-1	TGTGCCAGCAGTTCTGCTTATGGCGGGAGGGTCTACAATGAGCAGTTCTTC	CASSSAYGGRVYNEQFF
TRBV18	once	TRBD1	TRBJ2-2	TGTGCCAGCTCACCAGGACAGGGCAACACCGGGGAGCTGTTTTTT	CASSPGQGNTGELFF
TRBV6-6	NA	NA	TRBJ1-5	TGTGCCAGCAGTTACTCCCGGGGGGAGGGCAATCAGCCCCAGCATTTT	CASSYSRGEGNQPQHF
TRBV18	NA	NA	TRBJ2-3	TGTGCCAGCTCAAGAAGCACAGATACGCAGTATTTT	CASSRSTDTQYF
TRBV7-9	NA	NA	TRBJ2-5	TGTGCCAGCAGCTTAGCAGGACCGTCCCAAGAGACCCAGTACTTC	CASSLAGPSQETQYF
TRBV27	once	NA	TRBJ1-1	TGTGCCAGCAGTCCATGGGGGGAGAACACTGAAGCTTTCTTT	CASSPWGENTEAFF
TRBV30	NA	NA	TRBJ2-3	TGTGCCTGGAGTGTCTCAGATACGCAGTATTTT	CAWSVSDTQYF
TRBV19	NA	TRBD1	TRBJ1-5	TGTGCCAGTAGTCCCCGCGGACAGGGTGGCAATCAGCCCCAGCATTTT	CASSPRGQGGNQPQHF
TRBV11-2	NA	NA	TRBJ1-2	TGTGCCAGCAGTAACCCGACAGCGCTTCCTTATGGCTACACCTTC	CASSNPTALPYGYTF
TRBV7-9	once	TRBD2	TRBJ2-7	TGTGCCAGCAGCTCCTCCGGGACTAGCGGGAGTATTACCTTC	CASSSSGTSGSITF
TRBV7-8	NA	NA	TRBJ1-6	TGTGCCAGCAGCTTCAGACAGTCAAGCTCCTATAATTCACCCCTCCACTTT	CASSFRQSSSYNSPLHF
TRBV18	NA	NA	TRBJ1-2	TGTGCCAGCTCACAATTAATACCGGGACAAGTCTATGGCTACACCTTC	CASSQLIPGQVYGYTF
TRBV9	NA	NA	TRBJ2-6	TGTGCCAGCAGCGTATCGACAGGAGCGGCTTCTGGGGCCAACGTCCTGACTTTC	CASSVSTGAASGANVLTF
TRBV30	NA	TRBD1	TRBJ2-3	TGTGCCGAGGGGACAGGTGGCACAGATACGCAGTATTTT	CAEGTGGTDTQYF
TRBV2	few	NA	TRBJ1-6	TGTGCCAGCTTCGACAGGTTGTACTCACCCCTCCACTTT	CASFDRLYSPLHF
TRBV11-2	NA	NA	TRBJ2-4	TGTGCCAGCAGCCTCGGAGAGGGTTCCATTCAGTACTTC	CASSLGEGSIQYF
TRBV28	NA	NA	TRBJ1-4	TGTGCCGCCGCGCAGGACTCAAATGAAAAACTGTTTTTT	CAAAQDSNEKLFF
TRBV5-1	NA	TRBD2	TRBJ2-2	TGCGCCACCCAAATCGGACTAGCGGGGACCGGGGAGCTGTTTTTT	CATQIGLAGTGELFF
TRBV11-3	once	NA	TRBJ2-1	TGTGCCAGCAGCTTAGAGGGCAGAACGTTGATGAATGAGCAGTTCTTC	CASSLEGRTLMNEQFF
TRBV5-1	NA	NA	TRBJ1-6	TGCGCCAGCAGCTTGGAGGGGTTGGGATCACCCCTCCACTTT	CASSLEGLGSPLHF
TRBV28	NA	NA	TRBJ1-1	TGTGCCAGCAGGAAAGGGGTGTGGACTGAAGCTTTCTTT	CASRKGVWTEAFF
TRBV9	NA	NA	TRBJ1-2	TGTGCCAGCAGCGTAGATGGCAGAGCTTCCTATGGCTACACCTTC	CASSVDGRASYGYTF
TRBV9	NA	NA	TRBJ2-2	TGTGCCAGCAGCCAGCGGCTCCTTCGGGGGGAGCTGTTTTTT	CASSQRLLRGELFF
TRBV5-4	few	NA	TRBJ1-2	TGTGCCAGCAGCCCGGGGCAGGAGGGCTATGGCTACACCTTC	CASSPGQEGYGYTF
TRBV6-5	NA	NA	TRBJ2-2	TGTGCCAGCAGTCGGGCACCCGGGGAGCTGTTTTTT	CASSRAPGELFF
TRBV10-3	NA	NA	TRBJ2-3	TGTGCCACCAGCTGGGGGGTTTCTGATACGCAGTATTTT	CATSWGVSDTQYF
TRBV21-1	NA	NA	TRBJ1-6	TGTGCCAGCAGCTCTGCGAGGGGGCCTGCACCCCTCCACTTT	CASSSARGPAPLHF
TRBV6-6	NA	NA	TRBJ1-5	TGTGCCAGCAGTTCTACAGGGCCCAATCAGCCCCAGCATTTT	CASSSTGPNQPQHF
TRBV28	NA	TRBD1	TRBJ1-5	TGTGCCAGCATTACAGGGGCCCTCAATCAGCCCCAGCATTTT	CASITGALNQPQHF
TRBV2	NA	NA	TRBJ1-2	TGTGCCAGCAGTGAAGCTCGGATCGGGACTCCCGGGAGGGGCTACACCTTC	CASSEARIGTPGRGYTF
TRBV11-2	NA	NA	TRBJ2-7	TGTGCCAGCAGCTTAGTCAGGGATGAGCAGTACTTC	CASSLVRDEQYF
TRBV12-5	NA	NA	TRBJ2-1	TGTGCTAGTGGACGGGAGCAGTTCTTC	CASGREQFF
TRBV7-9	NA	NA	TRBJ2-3	TGTGCCAGCCCCAGGGGAGGGGGCGTTAGCACAGATACGCAGTATTTT	CASPRGGGVSTDTQYF
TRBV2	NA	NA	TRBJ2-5	TGTGCCAGTAATACGGCAGGCCAAGAGACCCAGTACTTC	CASNTAGQETQYF
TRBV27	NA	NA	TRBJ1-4	TGTGCCAGGCGGGTAGGGGTAGAGGCAACTAATGAAAAACTGTTTTTT	CARRVGVEATNEKLFF
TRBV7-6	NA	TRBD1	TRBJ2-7	TGTGCCAGCAGCTTATTCAAAGGGGGCGCCTACGAGCAGTACTTC	CASSLFKGGAYEQYF
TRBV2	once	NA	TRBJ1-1	TGTGCCAGCAGGTACAGTTCCTTGAACACTGAAGCTTTCTTT	CASRYSSLNTEAFF
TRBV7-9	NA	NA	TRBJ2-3	TGTGCCAGCAGCTTAGGTACGGGACTCGGCACAGATACGCAGTATTTT	CASSLGTGLGTDTQYF
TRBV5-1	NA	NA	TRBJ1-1	TGCGCCAGCAGCTTGTTAGGGGAGGTCATGAACACTGAAGCTTTCTTT	CASSLLGEVMNTEAFF